This TCR beta chain was observed in a study of identical twins. A universal primer binding site was introduced by template switching. The final cDNA contained unique molecular identifiers. TCRdb itself ran the 5' RACE reads through MiXCR, one entry per CDR3 protein. The profile shows 1.5 million to 2 million distinct CDR3 sequences, less than 40% of them singletons. In every case, the donor was a healthy Caucasian. The study, taken as a whole, reports: Analyses of zero insertions could, in part, be confounded by invariant MAIT and iNKT cells. The study based its conclusions on cross-sectional statistical analysis and did not follow the same donors.

The CDR3 has 13 residues. Germline values: CDR1 DFQATT, CDR2 SNEGSKA (reference sequence). V lost 0 bases and J lost 5, with 10 bases in between. As concerns this clonotype: Its cognate antigen is unknown.

This clonotype was obtained from a newborn girl in good health. The chain has TRBV20-1 and TRBJ2-5; D is ambiguous. The sample was cord blood. The DNA for the CDR3 is TGCAGTGCTAGAGACCTGGGGTGGGAGACCCAGTACTTC. Encoded protein: CSARDLGWETQYF.